This T cell receptor beta chain is drawn from a study of cytomegalovirus exposure and HLA in healthy donors. Notes on the study in general: Only CMV serostatus was available as immune exposure information. Across donors, presence/absence analyses took sequencing depth to be roughly uniform.

Those who donated were healthy bone marrow donors. This CDR3 has 15 residues. J was trimmed by 5 bases and V by 2 bases; bases with no gene match: 6. Germline lookup yields CDR1 SEHNR and CDR2 FQNEAQ (reference sequence). It was with 60 Vbeta and 13 Jbeta primers that the PCR ran. Using immunoSEQ multiplex PCR, the repertoire was profiled, and TCRdb retains in-frame clones only, with some absent. This repertoire includes more than 140,000 clones. A word on this clone: Antigen: not known.

This receptor was taken from a woman aged 18 to 35 in good health and CMV-seronegative. The rearrangement joins TRBV7-9 to TRBJ1-1, with 9 bases aligning to TRBD1. The sample consisted of PBMCs. CDR3 coding DNA: TGTGCCAGCAGCTTAACGAACAGGGGGCCGACTGAAGCTTTCTTT. It specifies CASSLTNRGPTEAFF.